The text below deals with one T cell receptor (beta chain). No antigen is known for it. V lost 5 bases to trimming and J lost 6 bases, with 20 bases between them. The CDR3 runs to 15 residues. Germline lookup yields CDR1 SQVTM and CDR2 ANQGSEA. The data are from a study of beta chain features in type 1 diabetes. At the level of the study: Healthy donors resembled patients in age, gender and cell yields. Investigators examined roughly 99,000,000 sorted cells across all samples. Study-wide findings and caveats: People with Type 1 diabetes carried modestly yet significantly shorter TCRB CDR3s in all four CD4+ subsets. A definitive answer on HLA type influencing TCRB rearrangement was not reached here. Individuals with type 1 diabetes displayed fewer insertions and more deletions at VDJ junctions.

Sequencing targeted expressed TCRB transcripts, as all isolated RNA had been reverse transcribed. Profiled with immunoSEQ multiplex PCR; TCRdb holds only in-frame clones, not every one. In the table there are about 260,000 clones, just over 20% of which are singletons. The receptor was derived from a woman aged 40-49 years with type 1 diabetes. The chain combines TRBV29-1 with TRBJ2-4, with a tentative D call TRBD1 (5 bases). Sequencing input: naive CD4+ T cells from blood. The CDR3 loop is CSVSPDSIGGNIQYF. Written as DNA, the CDR3 is TGCAGCGTTTCCCCCGACAGCATAGGTGGAAACATTCAGTACTTC.